The T cell receptor (beta chain) described here comes from a study of blood T cell repertoires in COVID-19. For the study at large: The samples span acute and convalescent COVID-19 from the United States, Italy and Spain.

The germline gives CDR1 LGHDT, CDR2 YNNKEL (reference sequence). The trim removed 4 bases at V and 6 bases at J, leaving 8 bases unmatched. This CDR3 contains 15 residues. Participants spanned ages about 18 to 100 years and resided in about 24 US areas. Assignments of participants to cohorts depended upon their own reported clinical history. This clone was recorded once. Assay: immunoSEQ multiplex PCR; the TCRdb copy retains only in-frame clones and omits some. The table shows over 200,000 clones, with approximately 84% occurring only once. Sample: PBMCs or T cells enriched from blood (not recorded which). The chain employs TRBV3-1 (or the pseudogene TRBV3-2) and TRBJ2-7, with 11 bases fitting TRBD2. The TCR was taken from a man aged 18 to 29 who had recovered from COVID-19. CDR3 sequence reads: CASSPLSGRASEQYF. The CDR3 DNA follows: TGTGCCAGCAGCCCCCTTAGCGGGAGGGCCTCCGAGCAGTACTTC.